A selection of T cell receptor beta chains follows, all from one sample in a study of T cell changes during pregnancy in multiple sclerosis. Data came from immunoSEQ multiplex PCR; TCRdb stores just in-frame clones and leaves some out. The repertoire holds approximately 88,000 clones, with about 95% as singletons. Sample: peripheral blood, taken in the second trimester of pregnancy. Receptor source: a female donor with multiple sclerosis, enrolled in a pregnancy study. The CDR3 runs from the conserved cysteine through the conserved F or W. D genes are given only for firm matches. Size tells how often a clone was seen (once, few, many) or the class of an expanded clone, and some rows leave it out.

V gene	D gene	J gene	clone size	CDR3 DNA	CDR3 protein
TRBV5-4	TRBD2	TRBJ2-3	.	TGTGCCAGCAGCTTGGGTCGGACTAGGGACACAGATACGCAGTATTTT	CASSLGRTRDTDTQYF
TRBV19	.	TRBJ1-5	.	TGTGCCAGTAGTCCTGGGGGCATCAATCAGCCCCAGCATTTT	CASSPGGINQPQHF
TRBV10-3	TRBD1	TRBJ2-7	.	TGTGCCATCAGTTGGGACAGTAGCTCCTACGAGCAGTACTTC	CAISWDSSSYEQYF
TRBV7-3	TRBD1	TRBJ1-4	.	TGTGCCAGCAGCCCCACAGGGGCCCTGAATGAAAAACTGTTTTTT	CASSPTGALNEKLFF
TRBV9	TRBD2	TRBJ2-7	.	TGTGCCAGCAGCTCGGGACTAGCCGAAACCTACGAGCAGTACTTC	CASSSGLAETYEQYF
TRBV5-4	TRBD2	TRBJ2-1	.	TGTGCCAGCAGCCCACCGGGACTAGCGAGGCTCCGTGACAATGAGCAGTTCTTC	CASSPPGLARLRDNEQFF
TRBV18	.	TRBJ2-7	once	TGTGCCAGCTCGCCGGAGGAATACGAGCAGTACTTC	CASSPEEYEQYF
TRBV25-1	TRBD2	TRBJ2-3	.	TGTGCCAGCAGTCGCGGGAGGCACACAGATACGCAGTATTTT	CASSRGRHTDTQYF
TRBV28	.	TRBJ2-7	.	TGTGCCAGCAGTTCCTTATACGAGCAGTACTTC	CASSSLYEQYF
TRBV19	.	TRBJ2-7	.	TGTGCCAGTAGTATTAGCGGATCCTGGTACGAGCAGTACTTC	CASSISGSWYEQYF
TRBV2	TRBD2	TRBJ2-2	.	TGTGCCAGCATCCCTAACCGAATTCGACTAGCGGGAAAAAACACCGGGGAGCTGTTTTTT	CASIPNRIRLAGKNTGELFF
TRBV6-1	TRBD2	TRBJ2-3	.	TGTGCCAGCAGGGCTAGCGGGAGCCGCACAGATACGCAGTATTTT	CASRASGSRTDTQYF
TRBV18	.	TRBJ2-7	.	TGTGCCAGCTCAGTGCCGGGAGCGGGCGAGCAGTACTTC	CASSVPGAGEQYF
TRBV15	TRBD2	TRBJ2-2	.	TGTGCCACCAGCGGACCGGGGACTAGACCTAACACCGGGGAGCTGTTTTTT	CATSGPGTRPNTGELFF
TRBV19	TRBD1	TRBJ2-7	once	TGTGCCACTAGGGGGCGGAATTTCTACGAGCAGTACTTC	CATRGRNFYEQYF
TRBV28	TRBD2	TRBJ2-7	once	TGTGCCAGCAGTTCGGGACTAGCGGGGGTCTACGAGCAGTACTTC	CASSSGLAGVYEQYF
TRBV27	TRBD2	TRBJ2-1	.	TGTGCCAGCAGTAGAGCGGGAGTTGTCCATGAGCAGTTCTTC	CASSRAGVVHEQFF
TRBV10-2	.	TRBJ2-5	.	TGCGCCAGCAGTGACACAGGGTTAGAGACCCAGTACTTC	CASSDTGLETQYF
TRBV5-1	.	TRBJ2-7	.	TGCGCCAGCAGCTTGGAGGGGGGGCGGGACGAGCAGTACTTC	CASSLEGGRDEQYF
TRBV4-3	.	TRBJ1-1	.	TGCGCCAGCAGCCCGTCGACAGGGAACACTGAAGCTTTCTTT	CASSPSTGNTEAFF
TRBV25-1	.	TRBJ1-1	.	TGTGCCAGCAGTGAATCACCGGGGGGGAACACTGAAGCTTTCTTT	CASSESPGGNTEAFF
TRBV30	TRBD2	TRBJ2-2	.	TGTGCCTGGAGTGTAGGGGCTAGCGGGACCGGGGAGCTGTTTTTT	CAWSVGASGTGELFF
TRBV19	.	TRBJ1-5	.	TGTGCCAGTAGTGGGAGACAGGGCAATCAGCCCCAGCATTTT	CASSGRQGNQPQHF
TRBV2	.	TRBJ1-4	.	TGTGCCAGCAGTGTATCAGGGCTAGTGTTTTTT	CASSVSGLVFF
TRBV19	TRBD2	TRBJ2-1	.	TGTGCCAGTAGTATAGGCGGGACTAGCGGGAGTGAGCAGTTCTTC	CASSIGGTSGSEQFF
TRBV4-3	.	TRBJ2-7	.	TGCGCCAGCAGCCAAGATTGGAAGTGGGCTTCCTACGAGCAGTACTTC	CASSQDWKWASYEQYF
TRBV18	.	TRBJ1-3	.	TGTGCCAGCTCACTCTCTGGGGCCACAGAAGGAAACACCATATATTTT	CASSLSGATEGNTIYF
TRBV21-1	.	TRBJ2-2	.	TGTGCCAGCAGCAAAGACCCCCGGGACAGGGAGAGCACCGGGGAGCTGTTTTTT	CASSKDPRDRESTGELFF
TRBV18	.	TRBJ2-3	once	TGTGCCAGCTCACCACCCCCGCCGGGGGCGCAGTATTTT	CASSPPPPGAQYF
TRBV5-1	TRBD2	TRBJ2-7	.	TGCGCCAGCAGCTTAACTAGCGGAAACTCCTACGAGCAGTACTTC	CASSLTSGNSYEQYF
TRBV27	TRBD1	TRBJ2-5	.	TGTGCCAGCAGTTTAGTCAGGGGGGAGACCCAGTACTTC	CASSLVRGETQYF
TRBV27	TRBD1	TRBJ2-7	once	TGTGCCAGCGGCTACTCCGGGACAGGGAACGAGCAGTACTTC	CASGYSGTGNEQYF
TRBV14	.	TRBJ2-3	.	TGTGCCAGCAGCCGGGACATCGGCCCAGATACGCAGTATTTT	CASSRDIGPDTQYF
TRBV19	TRBD1	TRBJ2-3	.	TGTGCCAGTAGTATCGGGACAGGGACAGATACGCAGTATTTT	CASSIGTGTDTQYF
TRBV4-1	TRBD1	TRBJ2-1	once	TGCGCCAGCAGCCCCGGGGGACAGGGCCTCTACAATGAGCAGTTCTTC	CASSPGGQGLYNEQFF
TRBV11-1	.	TRBJ2-5	.	TGTGCCAGCAGCCTAGGACAGACCCAAGAGACCCAGTACTTC	CASSLGQTQETQYF
TRBV28	TRBD1	TRBJ2-7	.	TGTGCCAGCAGTTTAGGAGGGACAGGGGGCAACGAGCAGTACTTC	CASSLGGTGGNEQYF
TRBV30	.	TRBJ2-1	.	TGTGCCTGGAGTCAACGGGGAAGGTTCTACAATGAGCAGTTCTTC	CAWSQRGRFYNEQFF
TRBV6-5	.	TRBJ2-3	.	TGTGCCAGCAGTTACGGTTGGGGACCCTCGCGGGGTACGCAGTATTTT	CASSYGWGPSRGTQYF
TRBV9	TRBD2	TRBJ2-1	.	TGTGCCAGCAGCGGGGGGACTAGCGGGATCTACAATGAGCAGTTCTTC	CASSGGTSGIYNEQFF
TRBV6-1	TRBD1	TRBJ1-5	.	TGTGCCAGCAGGCGGGGACAGGTGGGTCAGCCCCAGCATTTT	CASRRGQVGQPQHF
TRBV5-1	.	TRBJ2-3	.	TGCGCCAGCAGCTTAAGCGGCTACACAGATACGCAGTATTTT	CASSLSGYTDTQYF
TRBV10-2	TRBD2	TRBJ2-4	.	TGCGCCAGCAGTTTCGGGACTAGCGGCGTCAAAAACATTCAGTACTTC	CASSFGTSGVKNIQYF
TRBV4-2	TRBD1	TRBJ2-7	.	TGTGCCAGCAGCCAAGCAGGGGGCAGGGGGAACGAGCAGTACTTC	CASSQAGGRGNEQYF
TRBV4-1	TRBD1	TRBJ2-7	.	TGCGCCAGCAGCCACCCCGGGACAGGTTCGAGCCACGAGCAGTACTTC	CASSHPGTGSSHEQYF
TRBV5-1	TRBD1	TRBJ2-5	.	TGCGCCAGCAGCTGGGACAGTACACAAGAGACCCAGTACTTC	CASSWDSTQETQYF
TRBV21-1	.	TRBJ1-1	.	TGTGCCAGCAGCAAAAACGGGGGACAGCTGAACACTGAAGCTTTCTTT	CASSKNGGQLNTEAFF
TRBV15	TRBD1	TRBJ2-7	.	TGTGCCACCAGCAGGGACAGGATCACCTACGAGCAGTACTTC	CATSRDRITYEQYF
TRBV7-9	.	TRBJ1-5	.	TGTGCCACCTCGGGGGAGGGCAATCAGCCCCAGCATTTT	CATSGEGNQPQHF
TRBV30	TRBD2	TRBJ2-1	.	TGTGCCTGGAGTCGGGGGGTTAAGTTCTTC	CAWSRGVKFF
TRBV4-3	.	TRBJ2-3	.	TGCGCCAGCAGCCAAGGGACCAGTGGGAGAGATACGCAGTATTTT	CASSQGTSGRDTQYF
TRBV9	TRBD2	TRBJ2-3	.	TGTGCCAGCAGCGACGGGAGGGCCACAGATACGCAGTATTTT	CASSDGRATDTQYF
TRBV30	.	TRBJ2-1	.	TGTGCCTGGAGAACGGGGGAATCCTACAATGAGCAGTTCTTC	CAWRTGESYNEQFF